This T cell receptor beta chain was obtained from a study of beta chain features in type 1 diabetes. The CDR3 runs 14 residues. Germline CDR1 KGHSH, CDR2 LQKENI. The V end lost 3 bases, the J end lost 4 bases, and 10 bases lay between the germline ends. Broader study findings: Researchers caution that PCR might favor shorter templates, equally among patients and controls. The study found moderately but significantly shorter TCRB CDR3s in all four CD4+ subsets of Type 1 diabetes patients.

Details on this clone: Its cognate antigen is unknown.

Reverse transcription of all isolated RNA meant that expressed TCRB transcripts were sequenced. Produced via immunoSEQ multiplex PCR; TCRdb's table is partial and in-frame only. There are about 52,000 clones in the sample; under 55% occur only once, and 1.4% lies in the top ten. The sequenced material came from Tregs from blood. The chain has TRBV18 and TRBJ1-5; D is unresolved. This clonotype was sampled from a man aged 25-45 years with type 1 diabetes. The CDR3 here is CASSPGSRNQPQHF. DNA of the CDR3: TGTGCCAGCTCACCGGGCAGCCGGAATCAGCCCCAGCATTTT.